This entry is about one T cell receptor (beta chain). TCRdb's copy holds only in-frame clones and misses some; the assay was immunoSEQ multiplex PCR. Among some 120,000 clones listed, 70% to 90% were seen once. This sample was taken from a study of T cell responses to AZD1222 COVID-19 vaccine. The receptor's source is an adult in good health. Sequenced material: peripheral blood, taken on day 0 of AZD1222 vaccination.

Here the CDR3 DNA reads TGTGCCATCAGTGAGGGGGGAAATGGCAATCAGCCCCAGCATTTT. Its protein is CAISEGGNGNQPQHF. The chain combines TRBV10-3 with TRBJ1-5; TRBD1 might be the D (5 bases). V lost 2 bases to trimming and J lost 2 bases, with 10 bases between them. The germline CDR1 and CDR2 sequences are ENHRY and SYGVKD. The CDR3 contains 15 residues.